This TCR beta chain was observed in a study of cytotoxic CD8 clonotypes in ibrutinib-treated CLL. The junction had 7 bases not matched to a gene; V was cut back by 2 bases and J by 3 bases. This CDR3 is 16 amino acids long. Per the germline V gene, CDR1 is MDHEN and CDR2 is SYDVKM. Data came from immunoSEQ multiplex PCR; TCRdb stores just in-frame clones and leaves some out. The sample yields around 50,000 clones, 56% seen once. This TCR came from a human donor with chronic lymphocytic leukemia. The chain joins TRBV28 to TRBJ2-5; 9 nucleotides align to TRBD2. The source was PBMCs, collected after 24 months of ibrutinib treatment. This chain's CDR3 is CASSLLRGGAEETQYF. The CDR3 region has the DNA TGTGCCAGCAGTTTACTGCGCGGGGGGGCAGAAGAGACCCAGTACTTC.